The 29 T cell receptor beta chains below were found in one sample sequenced in a study of blood T cells in healthy people across ages. A second PCR of roughly 7 to 11 cycles used a sample-barcoded 5' primer and a J-beta primer mix. MiXCR was run by TCRdb on the 5' RACE reads, yielding one entry per CDR3 protein. Among 550,000 to 700,000 distinct CDR3 sequences, 25% to 30% were seen once, and the ten largest hold approximately 18%. The specimen was blood. All receptors derive from a woman in her sixties or seventies in good health.

The gene calls are TRBV5-5 and TRBJ1-2; weak D call: TRBD1 (5 bases). The V gene's germline CDR1 is SGHKS and CDR2 YYEKEE (reference sequence). There are 17 residues in the CDR3. The V and J ends lost 2 bases and 4 bases respectively, with 21 bases between them. The CDR3 loop is CASSFRSAQGILYGYTF. CDR3 nucleotides: TGTGCCAGCAGCTTTCGGAGTGCCCAGGGCATCCTCTATGGCTACACCTTC.

A few counts support this clonotype. The V gene is TRBV6-6, the J gene TRBJ2-1; D might be TRBD1 or TRBD2, each matching 6 bases. This CDR3 has 12 residues. Trimming cost V 8 bases and J 8 bases, with 13 bases left between them. Germline-derived CDR1 and CDR2 are MNHNY and SVGAGI (reference sequence). The CDR3 spells CASGGRKDEQFF. DNA of the CDR3: TGTGCCAGCGGGGGGCGGAAAGATGAGCAGTTCTTC.

The table lists this clonotype with a few counts. The chain carries TRBV19 and TRBJ2-3; TRBD1 might be the D (5 bases). Germline CDR1 and CDR2: LNHDA and SQIVND (reference sequence). The V and J ends lost 4 bases and 5 bases respectively, with 16 bases between them. This CDR3 contains 15 residues. The CDR3 DNA reads TGTGCCAGTAGTAGGGGCGCAGGGCGACGAGATACGCAGTATTTT. As protein: CASSRGAGRRDTQYF. The whole variable domain, remainder taken from reference TRBV19 and TRBJ2-3, is DGGITQSPKYLFRKEGQNVTLSCEQNLNHDAMYWYRQDPGQGLRLIYYSQIVNDFQKGDIAEGYSVSREKKESFPLTVTSAQKNPTAFYLCASSRGAGRRDTQYFGPGTRLTVL.

This clonotype came up once. V is TRBV7-6 and J is TRBJ2-6; D uncertain. The CDR3 is 15 amino acids. Germline CDR1 is SGHVS and CDR2 is FNYEAQ. V was pared by 8 bases and J by 0 bases, with 11 bases between. The CDR3 region is CASLGGYSGANVLTF. CDR3 bases: TGTGCCAGCTTAGGCGGATACTCTGGGGCCAACGTCCTGACTTTC.

The J gene is TRBJ2-7, the V gene TRBV7-2; possible D gene TRBD2, 5 bases. V shed 5 bases and J shed 4 bases, with 18 bases lying between them. The CDR3 sequence is 15 residues long. Germline CDR1 SGHTA, CDR2 FQGNSA. The CDR3 region is CASSPRREREYEQYF. In DNA form, the CDR3 reads TGTGCCAGCAGCCCAAGAAGGGAGAGGGAGTACGAGCAGTACTTC. The full variable domain, completed using reference TRBV7-2 and TRBJ2-7, is GAGVSQSPSNKVTEKGKDVELRCDPISGHTALYWYRQSLGQGLEFLIYFQGNSAPDKSGLPSDRFSAERTGGSVSTLTIQRTQQEDSAVYLCASSPRREREYEQYFGPGTRLTVT.

This clonotype has just a few counts. The chain links TRBV28 to TRBJ1-1; D is undetermined. Deletions cut 1 base from V and 4 bases from J, with 19 bases between. The CDR3 has 17 residues. Germline CDR1 MDHEN, CDR2 SYDVKM. The CDR3 nucleotides are TGTGCCAGCAGTTTATTGGATATCGGAGGAGTCAGCACTGAAGCTTTCTTT. Its protein product is CASSLLDIGGVSTEAFF.

The chain uses TRBV5-1 and TRBJ1-2; D call uncertain. The CDR3 extends over 14 amino acids. Trimming removed 0 bases from V and 4 bases from J, with 10 bases in between. CDR1 and CDR2 from the germline V gene are SGHRS and YFSETQ. The chain's CDR3 is CASSLEGTTYGYTF. CDR3 DNA: TGCGCCAGCAGCTTGGAGGGCACCACCTATGGCTACACCTTC.

The chain combines TRBV7-2 with TRBJ1-1; 12 nucleotides agree with TRBD1. The CDR3 consists of 18 residues. Germline assignment: CDR1 SGHTA and CDR2 FQGNSA. Trimming took 2 bases from V and 6 from J; bases not matched to a gene: 13. CDR3 region: CASSLYPGQGARGSEAFF. The CDR3, as DNA: TGTGCCAGCAGCTTATATCCGGGACAGGGGGCCCGGGGGTCTGAAGCTTTCTTT.

The rearrangement uses TRBV12-3 or TRBV12-4 and TRBJ2-5; D is uncertain. TRBJ2-7 explains the end of the DNA better; the J call may be wrong. The CDR3 loop spans 15 amino acids. The CDR3 is CASRSGGNSGYEQYF. CDR3 coding DNA: TGTGCCAGCAGATCAGGCGGCAACTCCGGCTACGAGCAGTACTTC.

This clonotype showed up just a few times. J is TRBJ2-7 and V is TRBV29-1; D gene uncertain. Germline CDR1 is SQVTM and CDR2 is ANQGSEA. Trimming stripped 4 bases from V and 7 bases from J, with 8 bases between. CDR3 length equals 10 residues. The DNA for the CDR3 is TGCAGCGTTGTATATCGGGAGCAGTACTTC. It encodes CSVVYREQYF.

This clonotype has a handful of counts. The V and J genes are TRBV7-9 and TRBJ2-7; D is undetermined. CDR1 is SEHNR, CDR2 FQNEAQ, per germline (reference sequence). Between the trimmed V and J ends, which lost 0 bases and 12 bases, there was a span of 9 bases. The CDR3 contains 11 residues. CDR3 sequence: CASSLAGPPYF. The CDR3 region has the DNA TGTGCCAGCAGCTTAGCCGGACCGCCGTACTTC.

V gene TRBV4-3 combines with J gene TRBJ2-7; possibly TRBD1 for D (6 bases). The CDR3 loop spans 16 amino acids. The germline V gene encodes CDR1 LGHNA and CDR2 YSLEER. V was trimmed by 1 base and J by 4 bases, leaving 17 bases between them. Here the CDR3 DNA reads TGCGCCAGCAGCCAAGTTAGCCCCGGGGACACTTACGAGCAGTACTTC. It yields the protein CASSQVSPGDTYEQYF.

This clonotype was seen more than once but under ten times. The chain couples TRBV6-1 to TRBJ2-5, with D possibly being TRBD2 (6 bases). V was cut by 2 bases and J by 2 bases, with 15 bases left in between. Germline V CDR1 and CDR2: MNHNS, SASEGT. The CDR3 sequence is 16 residues long. CDR3 residues: CASSESRSGGQETQYF. The DNA for the CDR3 is TGTGCCAGCAGTGAAAGCAGGTCCGGGGGACAAGAGACCCAGTACTTC.

The chain links TRBV20-1 to TRBJ1-5, with D maybe TRBD1 (6 bases). The CDR3 spans 15 residues. Trimming removed 2 bases at V and 0 bases at J, with 11 bases between. The germline V gene has CDR1 DFQATT and CDR2 SNEGSKA (reference sequence). The CDR3 DNA reads TGCAGTGCTAGATCTGACAGGAATAGCAATCAGCCCCAGCATTTT. Its protein product is CSARSDRNSNQPQHF.

V usage is TRBV7-2 and J usage is TRBJ2-3; D not resolved. This CDR3 has 15 amino acids. Deletions cut 3 bases from V and 1 base from J, with 11 bases between. CDR1 is SGHTA and CDR2 is FQGNSA in the germline V gene. This chain's CDR3 is CASSFNSRRTDTQYF. Here the CDR3 DNA reads TGTGCCAGCAGCTTCAACTCTCGGCGCACAGATACGCAGTATTTT.

A few counts support this clonotype. The rearrangement joins TRBV2 to TRBJ2-5; D gene unclear. CDR3 length equals 15 residues. Germline CDR1 reads SNHLY; CDR2 reads FYNNEI. Trimming took off 3 bases at V and 7 bases at J, with 18 bases between the two ends. For the CDR3, the DNA is TGTGCCAGCAGTGAGGGCCCACCCCCGGATGGGACCCAGTACTTC. This encodes CASSEGPPPDGTQYF.

This clonotype was seen a handful of times. V usage is TRBV7-9 and J usage is TRBJ2-2; D may match TRBD1 or TRBD2 (6 bases each). This CDR3 contains 14 residues. The V end was cut by 8 bases, the J end by 2 bases, with 12 bases between. Per germline, CDR1 SEHNR and CDR2 FQNEAQ (reference sequence). CDR3 in amino acids: CASGGPINTGELFF. The CDR3 bases are TGTGCCAGCGGGGGGCCTATAAACACCGGGGAGCTGTTTTTT.

This clonotype was detected many times. The chain uses TRBV4-3 and TRBJ1-4, with 9 bases aligning to TRBD1. The CDR3 length is 15 residues. The V gene end was trimmed by 0 bases and the J gene end by 8 bases; junction bases not matched to a gene: 4. Germline loops: CDR1 LGHNA, CDR2 YSLEER. The CDR3, as DNA: TGCGCCAGCAGCCAAGATGGGACAGGGTACGAAAAACTGTTTTTT. This encodes CASSQDGTGYEKLFF.

This chain joins TRBV7-9 and TRBJ1-2; perhaps TRBD1 as D (5 bases). Deletions cut 5 bases from V and 2 bases from J, with 9 bases between. The CDR3 is 13 residues long. The germline gives CDR1 SEHNR, CDR2 FQNEAQ (reference sequence). CDR3: CASSMGPNYGYTF. DNA for the CDR3: TGTGCCAGCAGCATGGGGCCAAACTATGGCTACACCTTC.

J is TRBJ2-3 and V is TRBV4-3, with D possibly being TRBD2 (6 bases). The CDR3 extends over 14 amino acids. Germline CDR1 reads LGHNA; CDR2 reads YSLEER. The V end lost 8 bases, the J end lost 2 bases, and 14 bases lay between the germline ends. CDR3 in DNA: TGCGCCAGCCGAAGGAGGGAGGCCACAGATACGCAGTATTTT. This translates into CASRRREATDTQYF.

The V gene is TRBV11-3, the J gene TRBJ1-4; TRBD1 might be the D (6 bases). The CDR3 is 14 amino acids. CDR1 is SGHNT and CDR2 is YENEEA in the germline V gene. Trimming stripped 5 bases from V and 7 bases from J, with 14 bases between. CDR3 in amino acids: CASSKGGVGEKLFF. CDR3 in DNA: TGTGCCAGCAGCAAGGGGGGAGTCGGTGAAAAACTGTTTTTT.

V usage is TRBV2 and J usage is TRBJ1-2; D may be TRBD1 (5 bases). Per the germline V gene, CDR1 is SNHLY and CDR2 is FYNNEI. Trimming stripped 4 bases from V and 4 bases from J, with 10 bases between. The CDR3 is 13 amino acids. The CDR3 nucleotides read TGTGCCAGCAGTGGCGACAGCCTCTATGGCTACACCTTC. Translated: CASSGDSLYGYTF.

A few counts support this clonotype. The chain links TRBV20-1 to TRBJ1-2; 7 bases fit TRBD1. The CDR3 loop spans 12 amino acids. J was trimmed by 5 bases and V by 4 bases; bases with no gene match: 4. Germline-derived CDR1 and CDR2 are DFQATT and SNEGSKA (reference sequence). CDR3 region: CSATIQGYGYTF. DNA of the CDR3: TGCAGTGCTACTATACAGGGGTATGGCTACACCTTC.

The rearrangement uses TRBV9 and TRBJ2-3; 11 positions match TRBD2. Per germline, CDR1 SGDLS and CDR2 YYNGEE. V was pared by 3 bases and J by 2 bases, with 5 bases of the junction left unmatched. The CDR3 has 16 amino acids. CDR3 coding DNA: TGTGCCAGCAGCGCTCTAGCGGGGGGTCCCACAGATACGCAGTATTTT. Translating it yields CASSALAGGPTDTQYF.

A word on this clonotype: A read error may produce the germline difference seen at one junction end. The rearrangement joins TRBV7-2 to TRBJ2-5; the match to TRBD2 covers 12 bases. The germline V gene encodes CDR1 SGHTA and CDR2 FQGNSA. This CDR3 region has 16 residues. The CDR3 region has the DNA TGTGCCAGCCGCTTAGGTCCTAGCGGGGGGGTAAGGGAGCAGTACTTC. Its translation: CASRLGPSGGVREQYF.

The rearrangement joins TRBV5-6 to TRBJ2-5; weak D call: TRBD1 (5 bases). The germline gives CDR1 SGHDT, CDR2 YYEEEE. The CDR3 consists of 14 residues. Trimming pared 4 bases from V and 4 bases from J, leaving 14 bases between. CDR3 in DNA: TGTGCCAGCAGCCCCCCGACAGTACGAGAGACCCAGTACTTC. Translated, it gives CASSPPTVRETQYF.

J is TRBJ2-2 and V is TRBV4-3; maybe TRBD1 (6 bases). The germline V gene has CDR1 LGHNA and CDR2 YSLEER. The CDR3 is 13 residues long. The V gene lost 4 bases and the J gene lost 4 bases, with 7 bases spanning the gap. DNA of the CDR3: TGCGCCAGCAGCCGGACAGCCACCGGGGAGCTGTTTTTT. Its protein product is CASSRTATGELFF.

This clonotype was counted between two and nine times. The CDR3 loop is CSARLPGQGDSYEQYF. CDR3 DNA sequence: TGCAGTGCTAGGTTGCCGGGACAGGGGGATTCCTACGAGCAGTACTTC. The J gene is TRBJ2-7, the V gene TRBV20-1, with 11 bases lining up with TRBD1. There are 16 residues in the CDR3. Germline trimming cut 3 bases from V and 1 base from J; bases unmatched to any gene: 8. Germline assignment: CDR1 DFQATT and CDR2 SNEGSKA (reference sequence).

CDR3 coding DNA: TGTGCCAGCAGCTTACAGCTAGCGGGGGGTCGGGGGAGTGCAGATACGCAGTATTTT. Translated: CASSLQLAGGRGSADTQYF. V is TRBV7-3 and J is TRBJ2-3; TRBD2 matches 11 bases. Trimming cost V 2 bases and J 4 bases; bases outside gene matches: 14. The germline CDR1 and CDR2 sequences are SGHTA and FQGTGA. The CDR3 is 19 residues long.